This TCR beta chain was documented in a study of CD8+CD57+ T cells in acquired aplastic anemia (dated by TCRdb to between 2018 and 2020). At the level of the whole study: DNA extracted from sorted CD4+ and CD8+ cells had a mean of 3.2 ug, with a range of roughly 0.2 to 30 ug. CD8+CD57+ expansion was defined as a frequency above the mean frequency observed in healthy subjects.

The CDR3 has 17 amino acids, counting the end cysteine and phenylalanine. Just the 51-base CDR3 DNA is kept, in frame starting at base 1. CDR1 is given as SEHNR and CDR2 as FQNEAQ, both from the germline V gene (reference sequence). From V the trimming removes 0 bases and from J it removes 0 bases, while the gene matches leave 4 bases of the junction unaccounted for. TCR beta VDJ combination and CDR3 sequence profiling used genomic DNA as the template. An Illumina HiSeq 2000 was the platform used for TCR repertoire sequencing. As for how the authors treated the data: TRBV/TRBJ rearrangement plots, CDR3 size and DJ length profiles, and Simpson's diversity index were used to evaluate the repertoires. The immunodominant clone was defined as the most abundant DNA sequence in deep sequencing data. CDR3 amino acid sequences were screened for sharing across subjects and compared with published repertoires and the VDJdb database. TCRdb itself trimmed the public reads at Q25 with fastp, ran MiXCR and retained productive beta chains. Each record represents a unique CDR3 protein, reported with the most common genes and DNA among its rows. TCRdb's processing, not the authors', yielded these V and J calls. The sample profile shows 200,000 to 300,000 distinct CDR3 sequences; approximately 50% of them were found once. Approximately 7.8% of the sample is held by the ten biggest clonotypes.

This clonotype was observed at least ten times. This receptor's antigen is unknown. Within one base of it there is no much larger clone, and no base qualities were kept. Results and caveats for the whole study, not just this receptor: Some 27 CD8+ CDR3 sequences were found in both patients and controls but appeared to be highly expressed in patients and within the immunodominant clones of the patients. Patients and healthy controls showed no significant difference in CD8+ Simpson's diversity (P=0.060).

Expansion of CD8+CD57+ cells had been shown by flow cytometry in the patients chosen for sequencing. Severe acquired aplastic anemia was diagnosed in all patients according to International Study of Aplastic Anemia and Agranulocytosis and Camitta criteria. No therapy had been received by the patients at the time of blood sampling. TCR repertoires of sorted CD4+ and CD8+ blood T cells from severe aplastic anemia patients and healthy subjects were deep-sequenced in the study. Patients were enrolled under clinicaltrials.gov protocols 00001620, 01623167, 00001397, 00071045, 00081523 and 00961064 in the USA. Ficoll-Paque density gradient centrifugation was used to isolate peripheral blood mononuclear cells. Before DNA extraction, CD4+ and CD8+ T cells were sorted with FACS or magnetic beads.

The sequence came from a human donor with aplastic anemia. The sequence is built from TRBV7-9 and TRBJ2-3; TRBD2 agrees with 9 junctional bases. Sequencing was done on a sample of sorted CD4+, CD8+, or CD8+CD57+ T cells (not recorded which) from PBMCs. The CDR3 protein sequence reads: CASSLAGGRDSTDTQYF. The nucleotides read TGTGCCAGCAGCTTAGCCGGCGGGAGGGATAGCACAGATACGCAGTATTTT.